This T cell receptor (beta chain) emerged from a study of cytomegalovirus exposure and HLA in healthy donors. Study-wide findings and caveats: A few CMV-associated chains were confirmed in vitro to be specific for CMV antigens.

Healthy bone marrow donors made up the cohort. Details on this clone: The antigen remains undetermined.

PCR amplification relied on 60 Vbeta primers (plus 13 Jbeta primers). Sequenced by immunoSEQ multiplex PCR; TCRdb stores in-frame clones only, minus some. The sample records around 150,000 clones, over 60% being singletons. The CDR3 consists of 14 residues. V gave up 4 bases and J gave up 8 bases, with 17 bases separating them. From germline, CDR1 is SGHVS and CDR2 FNYEAQ. This TCR derives from a man aged 35-49 years in good health and CMV-seronegative. The sample was PBMCs. The V gene is TRBV7-6, the J gene TRBJ1-2, with D tentatively TRBD1 (5 bases). As DNA, the CDR3 is TGTGCCAGCAGCTCCGGGACGGGAGTCAGGGGCTACACCTTC. As protein: CASSSGTGVRGYTF.